This T cell receptor (beta chain) was captured in a study of CD8 T cells in Susac syndrome. An amount of RNA that ranged from roughly 0.5 to 1 ug was reverse transcribed with random hexamers. Multiplex PCR with immunoSEQ amplified the TCR beta CDR3 across 54 Vbeta and 13 Jbeta. A single record per CDR3 protein comes from TCRdb applying MiXCR to the immunoSEQ multiplex PCR reads. The sample shows about 90,000 distinct CDR3 sequences, approximately 95% of them seen only once. V was clipped by 7 bases and J by 4 bases, with 11 bases between them. CDR3 length: 13 residues. CDR1 and CDR2 from the germline V gene are LGHNT and FRNRAP. This clonotype appeared a single time.

Specimen: CD8+ T cells from PBMCs. The receptor's source is a human donor in good health. The chain is built from TRBV12-5 and TRBJ1-5; possibly TRBD1 for D (6 bases). The DNA of the CDR3 is TGTGCTAGTGCCCCGGACAGAAATCAGCCCCAGCATTTT. Protein product: CASAPDRNQPQHF.